This is a list of T cell receptor beta chains from one sample in a study of cytomegalovirus exposure and HLA in healthy donors. Repertoires were generated with immunoSEQ multiplex PCR, while TCRdb's copy carries only in-frame clones and drops some. The sample carries 100,000 to 150,000 clones, around 96% recorded once. The source material was PBMCs. The source is a man between 18 and 29 years old in good health and CMV-seronegative. The CDR3 runs from the conserved cysteine through the conserved F or W. Fields, in order: V gene, clone size, D gene, J gene, CDR3 protein, CDR3 DNA. A D gene is named only where the DNA matches it firmly. The listing skips clone size in some rows; elsewhere it reads once, few, many or a size class.

TRBV19	NA	NA	TRBJ2-1	CASSNRRRGNEQFF	TGTGCCAGTAGTAACCGTAGAAGGGGTAATGAGCAGTTCTTC
TRBV5-1	NA	TRBD2	TRBJ2-1	CASSWGLAGRSYNEQFF	TGCGCCAGCAGTTGGGGACTAGCGGGAAGATCCTACAATGAGCAGTTCTTC
TRBV30	NA	NA	TRBJ1-5	CAWSVRAGYSNQPQHF	TGTGCCTGGAGTGTACGAGCAGGCTATAGCAATCAGCCCCAGCATTTT
TRBV15	NA	NA	TRBJ1-4	CATSDIYGGAEKLFF	TGTGCCACCAGTGATATTTATGGGGGCGCGGAAAAACTGTTTTTT
TRBV10-3	NA	TRBD1	TRBJ2-2	CAISEQGLGTGELFF	TGTGCCATCAGTGAACAGGGGCTCGGCACCGGGGAGCTGTTTTTT
TRBV4-3	NA	TRBD1	TRBJ2-3	CASSQDYGDREADTQYF	TGCGCCAGCAGCCAAGATTATGGGGACAGGGAGGCAGATACGCAGTATTTT
TRBV30	NA	NA	TRBJ1-1	CAWSVALGGEAFF	TGTGCCTGGAGTGTGGCCCTAGGAGGTGAAGCTTTCTTT
TRBV27	NA	TRBD1	TRBJ1-2	CASSLDRSLPDYGYTF	TGTGCCAGCAGTTTGGACAGGTCCCTACCAGATTATGGCTACACCTTC
TRBV9	few	TRBD1	TRBJ1-1	CASSVRGQGDTEAFF	TGTGCCAGCAGCGTAAGAGGGCAGGGGGACACTGAAGCTTTCTTT
TRBV7-9	NA	TRBD1	TRBJ1-1	CASSLGTVNTEAFF	TGTGCCAGCAGCTTGGGGACAGTGAACACTGAAGCTTTCTTT
TRBV7-9	NA	NA	TRBJ2-1	CASSRGNGSHNEQFF	TGTGCCAGCAGCCGTGGGAACGGGAGCCACAATGAGCAGTTCTTC
TRBV19	NA	TRBD1	TRBJ1-5	CASSIGRRTGRQPQHF	TGTGCCAGTAGTATAGGTCGCCGGACAGGGCGTCAGCCCCAGCATTTT
TRBV7-9	NA	TRBD2	TRBJ2-1	CASSLGSGGYNEQFF	TGTGCCAGCAGCTTGGGAAGCGGGGGCTACAATGAGCAGTTCTTC
TRBV13	NA	NA	TRBJ2-2	CASSLWPVGELFF	TGTGCCAGCAGCTTATGGCCCGTCGGGGAGCTGTTTTTT
TRBV29-1	NA	TRBD2	TRBJ2-3	CSVERAGGPADTQYF	TGCAGCGTTGAGAGGGCGGGAGGGCCAGCAGATACGCAGTATTTT
TRBV28	NA	NA	TRBJ2-3	CASRHRELHTQYF	TGTGCCAGCCGCCATAGGGAGCTACATACGCAGTATTTT
TRBV9	once	TRBD1	TRBJ1-1	CASGGQGATEAFF	TGTGCCAGCGGGGGACAGGGGGCGACTGAAGCTTTCTTT
TRBV28	NA	TRBD2	TRBJ2-4	CASSKAGLAQAKNIQYF	TGTGCCAGCAGTAAGGCCGGACTAGCCCAAGCCAAAAACATTCAGTACTTC
TRBV11-2	NA	NA	TRBJ2-7	CASSLLGTHTTYEQYF	TGTGCCAGCAGCTTACTCGGGACACATACCACCTACGAGCAGTACTTC
TRBV7-2	NA	NA	TRBJ1-4	CASSLAVREKLFF	TGTGCCAGCAGCTTAGCGGTGAGGGAAAAACTGTTTTTT
TRBV4-3	NA	TRBD1	TRBJ2-3	CASSPRDRGSDTQYF	TGCGCCAGCAGCCCCCGGGACAGGGGATCAGATACGCAGTATTTT
TRBV9	once	TRBD2	TRBJ2-1	CASSSQAGSSYNEQFF	TGTGCCAGCAGCAGCCAAGCGGGGAGCTCCTACAATGAGCAGTTCTTC
TRBV28	NA	NA	TRBJ2-5	CATRPGGRQETQYF	TGTGCCACCCGACCAGGGGGGCGCCAAGAGACCCAGTACTTC
TRBV30	once	TRBD1	TRBJ1-4	CACTRDSLINEKLFF	TGTGCCTGTACCCGGGACAGCTTGATAAATGAAAAACTGTTTTTT
TRBV30	NA	TRBD2	TRBJ2-1	CAGAGTSGRKGHEQFF	TGTGCCGGGGCCGGGACTAGCGGGAGGAAAGGCCATGAGCAGTTCTTC
TRBV9	NA	NA	TRBJ2-7	CASSLTGITYEQYF	TGTGCCAGCAGCCTAACAGGGATTACGTACGAGCAGTACTTC
TRBV4-3	NA	TRBD2	TRBJ2-2	CASSQDRGGVGTGELFF	TGCGCCAGCAGCCAAGATCGGGGGGGCGTCGGGACCGGGGAGCTGTTTTTT
TRBV7-2	NA	TRBD1	TRBJ1-5	CASSLAGTAYQPQHF	TGTGCCAGCAGCTTAGCCGGGACAGCTTATCAGCCCCAGCATTTT
TRBV7-2	NA	NA	TRBJ2-1	CASSNTHEQFF	TGTGCCAGCAGTAATACTCATGAGCAGTTCTTC
TRBV2	NA	TRBD2	TRBJ2-1	CASSYEREGYDEQFF	TGTGCCAGCAGTTACGAGCGGGAGGGATATGATGAGCAGTTCTTC
TRBV10-2	NA	NA	TRBJ2-2	CASKLQGDTGELFF	TGCGCCTCCAAACTGCAGGGCGACACCGGGGAGCTGTTTTTT
TRBV4-1	once	TRBD1	TRBJ1-2	CASSQDGTGYGYTF	TGCGCCAGCAGCCAAGATGGGACAGGTTATGGCTACACCTTC
TRBV4-2	NA	NA	TRBJ1-4	CASSGGQRATNEKLFF	TGTGCCAGCAGCGGCGGACAGAGAGCAACTAATGAAAAACTGTTTTTT
TRBV4-1	NA	TRBD2	TRBJ2-3	CASSPSPGLPSGPGDTQYF	TGCGCCAGCAGCCCCTCCCCCGGTTTGCCTAGCGGGCCCGGAGATACGCAGTATTTT
TRBV7-8	NA	TRBD1	TRBJ2-7	CASSLGQGGAYEQYF	TGTGCCAGCAGCTTAGGACAGGGGGGAGCCTACGAGCAGTACTTC
TRBV4-2	NA	NA	TRBJ1-1	CASSLDPGQGAFF	TGTGCCAGCAGCTTAGATCCGGGTCAAGGAGCTTTCTTT
TRBV10-3	NA	TRBD1	TRBJ1-1	CAISATGDTEAFF	TGTGCCATCAGCGCTACAGGGGACACTGAAGCTTTCTTT
TRBV4-2	NA	TRBD2	TRBJ2-3	CASSSWTSGASTDTQYF	TGTGCCAGCAGCTCTTGGACTAGCGGGGCCAGCACAGATACGCAGTATTTT
TRBV7-7	NA	TRBD2	TRBJ2-1	CASSPTGGNSYNEQFF	TGTGCTAGCAGCCCTACCGGGGGGAACTCCTACAATGAGCAGTTCTTC
TRBV4-3	NA	NA	TRBJ1-2	CASSQEGPGDYGYTF	TGCGCCAGCAGCCAAGAGGGCCCCGGCGACTATGGCTACACCTTC
TRBV28	NA	NA	TRBJ1-1	CASSRTQGRAEAFF	TGTGCCAGCAGCCGCACACAGGGTAGGGCTGAAGCTTTCTTT
TRBV4-3	NA	NA	TRBJ1-4	CASSQDLGEANEKLFF	TGCGCCAGCAGCCAAGATTTGGGAGAGGCTAATGAAAAACTGTTTTTT